This passage covers 27 T cell receptor beta chains from one sample sequenced in a study of tumor and adjacent non-tumor tissue in lung cancer (dated by TCRdb to 2017 to 2018). RNA was extracted from bulk unsorted tissue and checked for quality with a NanoDrop ND-1000 and an Agilent 2100. Normal lung samples were distant non-tumor tissue taken more than 3 cm from the tumor edge. The library was made by multiplex PCR. Data came from an Illumina HiSeq 2500. TCRbeta libraries were constructed through three rounds of nested PCR with primers (Table S4) according to protocols modified from ARM-PCR. The public sequencing data were trimmed at Q25 with fastp and processed into clonotypes with MiXCR by TCRdb, which kept only in-frame beta chains. Records with the same CDR3 protein are collapsed into one entry carrying the most frequent genes and DNA. This sample lists 60,000 to 85,000 distinct CDR3 sequences; roughly 77% were detected once. The ten largest clones take up under 45% of the sample.

Sequencing was carried out using distant non-tumor lung tissue. These receptors originate from a man aged 55 to 70 with non-small cell lung cancer.

As to this clonotype: An end of the junction does not agree with germline; a read error may underlie this. This sequence joins TRBV6-1 and TRBJ1-5; TRBD1 is a possible D gene (5 bases). This CDR3 is built from 15 residues. CDR1 and CDR2 (germline): MNHNS, SASEGT. The DNA of the CDR3 is TGTGCCTGCAGTGAAGGGGCAGGACTAAATCAGCCCCATCATTTT. This encodes CACSEGAGLNQPHHF.

With respect to this clonotype: One junction end does not reproduce the germline sequence, and a read error may be involved. The chain has TRBV10-3 and TRBJ2-1; D perhaps matches TRBD2 (7 bases). Germline V lookup: CDR1 ENHRY, CDR2 SYGVKD. CDR3 size: 15 residues. In DNA form, the CDR3 reads TGCGCCATCAGGTCATGGGAGGGGGCCTACAATGAGCAGTTCTTC. This codes for CAIRSWEGAYNEQFF.

Comment on this clonotype: A much more abundant neighbour one base away suggests this may be a read error. This chain links TRBV5-4 with TRBJ2-4; weak D call: TRBD1 (6 bases). The CDR3 loop spans 15 amino acids. Trimming removed 7 bases at V and 6 bases at J, with 20 bases between. The germline V gene encodes CDR1 SGHNT and CDR2 YYREEE (reference sequence). In nucleotides, the CDR3 is TGTGCCAGCGGCCCGGGCCGGGAAGGGGGAAACATTCAGTACTTC. Its translation: CASGPGREGGNIQYF.

This clonotype was picked up one time. One junction end does not reproduce the germline sequence, and a read error may be involved. The chain carries TRBV7-8 and TRBJ2-2; D remains unclear. Looked up from germline, CDR1 is SGHVS and CDR2 is FQNEAQ. The CDR3 length is 16 residues. DNA of the CDR3: TGTACCAGCAGCCCTAAGGAGAGGATGTTGACCGAGGAACTGTTTTTT. Its protein is CTSSPKERMLTEELFF.

Turning to this clonotype: A junction boundary mismatches the germline segment, possibly from a read error. The V and J genes are TRBV14 and TRBJ2-5; D unclear. Germline values: CDR1 SGHDN, CDR2 FVKESK. The CDR3 has 13 amino acids. CDR3 sequence: CASSRADQEAQYF. Here the CDR3 DNA reads TGTGCTAGCAGCCGGGCAGACCAAGAGGCCCAGTACTTC.

The rearrangement uses TRBV13 and TRBJ2-3; TRBD2 is a possible D gene (5 bases). Germline CDR1 PRHDT, CDR2 FYEKMQ (reference sequence). V lost 5 bases and J lost 1, with 13 bases in between. The CDR3 is made up of 15 amino acids. The CDR3 spells CASSPTEEGTDTQYF. In DNA form, the CDR3 reads TGTGCCAGCAGCCCCACGGAGGAGGGCACAGATACGCAGTATTTT.

This clonotype was seen repeatedly, ten times or more. The chain has TRBV5-4 and TRBJ2-1, with TRBD1 as a possible D gene (6 bases). The CDR3 is made up of 15 amino acids. Trimming left V 3 bases short and J 8 bases short, with 18 bases between. CDR1 is SGHNT and CDR2 is YYREEE in the germline V gene (reference sequence). The CDR3 loop is CASSSSQGFMYEQFF. CDR3 sequence (DNA): TGTGCCAGCAGCTCCTCGCAGGGGTTCATGTATGAGCAGTTCTTC. Combining the CDR3 with reference TRBV5-4 and TRBJ2-1 gives the whole variable domain ETGVTQSPTHLIKTRGQQVTLRCSSQSGHNTVSWYQQALGQGPQFIFQYYREEENGRGNFPPRFSGLQFPNYSSELNVNALELDDSALYLCASSSSQGFMYEQFFGPGTRLTVL.

The V call is TRBV6-5, the J call TRBJ1-2, with TRBD1 as a possible D gene (6 bases). Germline lookup yields CDR1 MNHEY and CDR2 SVGAGI. CDR3 length equals 15 residues. DNA of the CDR3: TGTGTCAACAGTTCCCAAGCAGGGGTCGCCTATGGCTACACCTTC. It encodes CVNSSQAGVAYGYTF.

As for this clonotype: Because it lacks the conserved phenylalanine or tryptophan at the end, this CDR3 is likely a read error. The gene calls are TRBV13 and TRBJ2-6, with 8 bases that match TRBD1. V lost 5 bases and J lost 1; bases outside the gene matches: 10. Per germline, CDR1 PRHDT and CDR2 FYEKMQ (reference sequence). This CDR3 is 18 amino acids long. The CDR3 nucleotides are TGTGCCAGCAGCATACGACAGGGGTCGGGTTCTGGGGCCAACGTCCTGACTTAC. Residues: CASSIRQGSGSGANVLTY.

The chain is built from TRBV12-3 or TRBV12-4 and TRBJ2-2; 11 bases line up with TRBD2. The CDR3 runs 15 residues. The CDR3 nucleotides are TGTACCATCAGTTTAGCGGGAGGGTCTACCGGGGAGCTGTTTTTT. Translation gives CTISLAGGSTGELFF.

Concerning this clonotype itself: The junction departs from germline at one end; a sequencing error may be responsible. The rearrangement joins TRBV28 to TRBJ2-7; no reliable D call. CDR1 and CDR2 from the germline V gene are MDHEN and SYDVKM. This CDR3 is built from 11 residues. DNA of the CDR3: TGTGCCGGCAGTTCTCGTGGCGAGCAGTACTTC. Translating it yields CAGSSRGEQYF.

Turning to this clonotype: Germline and junction disagree at one end, which may indicate a read error. This rearrangement joins TRBV4-2 to TRBJ2-7; possibly TRBD1 or TRBD2 for D (5 bases each). Per the germline V gene, CDR1 is LGHNA and CDR2 is YNFKEQ. This CDR3 comprises 16 residues. The chain's CDR3 is CASSQEGVGASHEQNF. The CDR3, as DNA: TGTGCCAGCAGCCAAGAAGGGGTGGGAGCGTCCCACGAGCAGAACTTC.

Note on this clonotype: One junction end disagrees with the germline gene, perhaps due to a read error. The chain is built from TRBV14 and TRBJ2-7, with 13 bases identical to TRBD2. The CDR3 runs 17 residues. CDR1 is SGHDN and CDR2 is FVKESK in the germline V gene. DNA for the CDR3: TGTGACAGCAGCCAACATTCTAGGACTAGCGGGAGTTACGAGCAGTACTTC. It is translated as CDSSQHSRTSGSYEQYF.

The V and J genes are TRBV29-1 and TRBJ2-7; TRBD2 agrees at 9 bases. CDR1 and CDR2 from the germline V gene are SQVTM and ANQGSEA. The CDR3 length is 14 residues. CDR3 nucleotides: TGCAGTGTGAGGACTAGCGCGAGTCAGGGCGAGCAGTACTTC. Residues: CSVRTSASQGEQYF.

In regard to this clonotype: Since the CDR3 does not end with the conserved phenylalanine or tryptophan, this likely comes from a read error. The chain combines TRBV6-2 or TRBV6-3 with TRBJ2-1; 7 bases match TRBD2. Germline V gene lookup returns CDR1 MNHEY and CDR2 SVGEGT. Trimming at V came to 2 bases and at J to 9 bases, leaving 16 bases not matched to a gene. This CDR3 comprises 17 residues. In DNA, the CDR3 is TGTGCCAGCAGTTACAATATACGCGGGAGTTTCACCTCTGAGCAGTTCGTC. The encoded protein is CASSYNIRGSFTSEQFV.

With respect to this clonotype: With a much larger clone just one base away, this may be a read error. The rearrangement uses TRBV19 and TRBJ2-5; 10 bases are a match to TRBD2. J lost 5 bases, V lost 3 bases, and 6 bases had no gene match. CDR1 is LNHDA, CDR2 SQIVND, per germline (reference sequence). The CDR3 sequence is 15 residues long. CDR3 coding DNA: TGTGCCAGTAGTATGGGACTAGCGACTTCGGAGACCCAGTACTTC. Translating gives CASSMGLATSETQYF.

Remarks on this clonotype: Being one base from a much bigger clone, this may be a read error. The chain uses TRBV7-9 and TRBJ2-5; D ambiguous. V shed 7 bases and J shed 5 bases, with 8 bases lying between them. The CDR3 covers 11 residues. Germline V gene sequence: CDR1 SEHNR, CDR2 FQNEAQ (reference sequence). The CDR3 coding sequence is TGTGCCAGCAACACCTCCGAGACCCAGTACTTC. Protein sequence: CASNTSETQYF.

This clonotype was seen just once. This chain links TRBV11-3 with TRBJ2-1; tentatively, D is TRBD1 (5 bases). The CDR3 is 11 amino acids. The V and J ends lost 5 bases and 6 bases respectively, with 5 bases between them. Germline CDR1 reads SGHNT; CDR2 reads YENEEA. The CDR3 here is CASSRGNEQFF. The CDR3 DNA sequence: TGTGCCAGCAGCAGGGGCAATGAGCAGTTCTTC.

Turning to this clonotype: The junction and the germline gene differ at one end; a read error may be behind it. The J gene is TRBJ2-7, the V gene TRBV6-5; TRBD2 matches at 7 bases. Germline-derived CDR1 and CDR2 are MNHEY and SVGAGI. The CDR3 covers 15 residues. The CDR3, as DNA: TGTGACAGCAGTTACTCGAGGCGGGAGATGGCCGAGCAGTATTTC. Amino acid sequence: CDSSYSRREMAEQYF.

Note on this clonotype: A junction end diverges from the germline sequence, so it may reflect a read error. This chain connects TRBV20-1 to TRBJ1-2, with 7 positions matching TRBD1. CDR1 is DFQATT, CDR2 SNEGSKA, per germline (reference sequence). The CDR3 is made up of 13 amino acids. The CDR3 coding sequence is TGCAATGATAGAACAGGGGCTAACCATGGCTACACCTTC. This gives the protein CNDRTGANHGYTF.

This clonotype was found once. A read error may produce the germline difference seen at one junction end. CDR3 sequence: CTITGTGGGANVLNF. In DNA, the CDR3 is TGTACCATTACCGGGACAGGTGGTGGGGCCAACGTCCTGAATTTC. The rearrangement joins TRBV10-3 to TRBJ2-6, with TRBD1 matching over 8 bases. The CDR3 totals 15 residues. Germline CDR1 reads ENHRY; CDR2 reads SYGVKD.

As regards this clonotype: At one end the junction does not follow the germline gene, possibly because of a read error. The V gene is TRBV7-8, the J gene TRBJ2-6; 8 bases fit TRBD1. Per germline, CDR1 SGHVS and CDR2 FQNEAQ. This CDR3 has 15 residues. The CDR3 protein is CTSSSGQGPVNVLTF. Written as DNA, the CDR3 is TGTACCAGCAGCTCAGGACAGGGACCGGTCAACGTCCTGACTTTC.

This chain links TRBV6-2 or TRBV6-3 with TRBJ2-1; the match to TRBD2 covers 8 bases. The CDR3 totals 16 residues. CDR1 MNHEY and CDR2 SVGEGT come from the germline V gene. The junction had 18 bases not matched to a gene; V was cut back by 7 bases and J by 10 bases. CDR3 sequence reads: CASTTFGSGGPVEQFF. CDR3 DNA: TGTGCCAGCACGACGTTTGGCTCGGGAGGGCCGGTCGAGCAGTTCTTC.

This clonotype was seen just once. Sequence at one end of the junction differs from germline and may be a read error. J is TRBJ2-1 and V is TRBV4-1; possibly TRBD2 for D (5 bases). Germline V gene lookup returns CDR1 MGHRA and CDR2 YSYEKL. The length of the CDR3 is 18 residues. The CDR3 region has the DNA TGCACCAGCAGCCAAACCCCCGTTGGAGCGGCTGATTACAATGAGCAGTTCTTC. Its protein product is CTSSQTPVGAADYNEQFF.

The chain employs TRBV7-3 and TRBJ2-2; 12 bases agree with TRBD2. V lost 5 bases to trimming and J lost 9 bases; unmatched junction nucleotides: 19. The germline gives CDR1 SGHTA, CDR2 FQGTGA. The CDR3 extends over 19 amino acids. The chain's CDR3 is CASSPLLELAGGPGRELFF. CDR3 DNA sequence: TGTGCCAGCAGCCCCCTTTTGGAGCTAGCGGGAGGGCCCGGAAGGGAGCTGTTTTTT. Full variable domain (remainder filled in from reference TRBV7-3 and TRBJ2-2): GAGVSQTPSNKVTEKGKYVELRCDPISGHTALYWYRQSLGQGPEFLIYFQGTGAADDSGLPNDRFFAVRPEGSVSTLKIQRTERGDSAVYLCASSPLLELAGGPGRELFFGEGSRLTVL.

As for this clonotype: Being one base from a much bigger clone, this may be a read error. As DNA, the CDR3 is TGCGCCAGCAGCGAGACTCTGACAGGGGACAATGCTTTCTTT. Protein: CASSETLTGDNAFF. The chain couples TRBV5-1 to TRBJ1-1, with 8 bases fitting TRBD1. From germline, CDR1 is SGHRS and CDR2 YFSETQ. The ends lost 4 bases at V and 11 bases at J; junction bases unmatched: 13. CDR3 length: 14 amino acids.

This clonotype was detected only once. The J gene is TRBJ1-6, the V gene TRBV6-6; the D gene is possibly TRBD1 (5 bases). Germline CDR1 MNHNY, CDR2 SVGAGI (reference sequence). The CDR3 is 14 amino acids. V was shortened by 6 bases and J by 10 bases, with 16 bases between the two germline ends. The CDR3: CASRARQGESPLHF. The CDR3 DNA follows: TGTGCCAGCAGAGCCCGGCAGGGAGAGTCACCCCTCCACTTT.